This TCR beta chain was identified in a study of regulatory T cells in long-lasting Graves disease. About the research overall: Graves' cases, newly diagnosed, had used antithyroid drugs under 3 months. Study-level results: Clonotypes that were public and shared totalled around 2,700 in persistent patients versus 800 to 1,000 in new patients.

Germline V lookup: CDR1 SGHKS, CDR2 YYEKEE (reference sequence). The CDR3 length is 14 residues. V was trimmed by 0 bases and J by 6 bases, leaving 12 bases between them. The sample holds many counts of this clonotype. The antigen is not known. The time point here: newly diagnosed GD, antithyroid drugs for less than 3 months. Extracted PBMC RNA gave rise to the TCR library. HTBI primers from iRepertoire and Arm-PCR of CDR3 regions yielded the TCR beta libraries. One entry per CDR3 protein results from TCRdb running MiXCR on the multiplex PCR reads. Of some 600,000 distinct CDR3 sequences in the sample, 15% to 20% were seen once. Separately, the same data were catalogued under a study of T cells in Graves' hyperthyroidism and ophthalmopathy.

This TCR was recovered from a man between 18 and 29 years old with Graves disease. Specimen: peripheral blood mononuclear cells (PBMCs), collected at new diagnosis, from a patient treated with antithyroid drugs. The chain uses TRBV5-5 and TRBJ1-1; D is uncertain. In DNA, the CDR3 is TGTGCCAGCAGCTTGGCCCCGGGTACCCCTGAAGCTTTCTTT. This sequence encodes CASSLAPGTPEAFF.